Each of the 6 T cell receptor beta chains below was sequenced from the same sample in a study of post-analysis software for immune sequencing data (dated by TCRdb to between 2014 and 2017). Library preparation was by PCR. This sample was sequenced with an Illumina HiSeq 2500. To reduce PCR and sequencing biases, unique molecular identifiers were incorporated into the TCR beta cDNA libraries. TCRdb handled the public reads itself, with Q25 trimming in fastp and clone calling in MiXCR, and kept productive beta chains. Rows merge per CDR3 protein into single entries with the most common DNA and genes. The sample table lists fewer than 850,000 distinct CDR3 sequences, under 60% of them with a count of one. The ten largest account for 4% to 5% of the sample. These receptors' antigens are unknown. Results and caveats for the whole study, not just this receptor: Roughly 5 TRBV segments, including TRBV5-6, TRBV5-1 and TRBV20-1, were significantly more frequent in patients than controls.

Sequencing input: blood. These receptors were obtained from a girl aged 5-17 years with multiple sclerosis.

This clonotype was observed a few times. The chain links TRBV6-1 to TRBJ2-5, with 7 bases fitting TRBD1. The germline V gene encodes CDR1 MNHNS and CDR2 SASEGT. The CDR3 covers 15 residues. V lost 2 bases to trimming and J lost 1 base; unmatched junction nucleotides: 4. This chain's CDR3 is CASSEMGQIQETQYF. DNA of the CDR3: TGTGCCAGCAGTGAAATGGGACAGATCCAAGAGACCCAGTACTTC.

V usage is TRBV4-1 and J usage is TRBJ1-4, with a tentative D call TRBD1 (5 bases). Trimming removed 0 bases from V and 7 bases from J, with 9 bases in between. This CDR3 comprises 14 residues. Germline CDR1 is MGHRA and CDR2 is YSYEKL. DNA for the CDR3: TGCGCCAGCAGCCAAGAGAGGAGGGGTGAAAAACTGTTTTTT. Protein: CASSQERRGEKLFF.

The chain joins TRBV7-3 to TRBJ2-5; D possibly corresponds to TRBD2 (6 bases). The V end was cut by 1 base, the J end by 5 bases, with 14 bases between. Germline V gene data show CDR1 as SGHTA and CDR2 as FQGTGA. This CDR3 has 15 residues. As DNA, the CDR3 is TGTGCCAGCAGCTTAATTGGAGGGGCTTTGGAGACCCAGTACTTC. Its translation: CASSLIGGALETQYF.

This clonotype appeared once. V usage is TRBV10-1 and J usage is TRBJ2-7; TRBD1 aligns across 8 bases. This CDR3 spans 19 amino acids. The V and J ends lost 3 bases and 1 base, in that order; junction bases with no gene match: 17. Germline-derived CDR1 and CDR2 are WNHNN and SYGVQD (reference sequence). The CDR3 DNA reads TGCGCCAGCAGTGATAGGGACAGGCCAAACAAGGGAATTTCCTACGAGCAGTACTTC. This encodes CASSDRDRPNKGISYEQYF.

This clonotype was seen many times. This chain uses TRBV3-1 with TRBJ2-5; no clear D. The V and J ends lost 8 bases and 3 bases respectively, with 4 bases between them. Germline CDR1 reads LGHDT; CDR2 reads YNNKEL (reference sequence). The CDR3 is 10 amino acids. The CDR3 region has the DNA TGTGCCAGCGGCAAAGAGACCCAGTACTTC. Translating gives CASGKETQYF.

This clonotype was seen only a few times. The J gene is TRBJ1-5, the V gene TRBV15; weak D call: TRBD1 (6 bases). Trimming removed 0 bases from V and 4 bases from J, with 19 bases in between. In germline, CDR1 is LNHNV, CDR2 YYDKDF (reference sequence). The CDR3 contains 18 residues. In DNA, the CDR3 is TGTGCCACCAGCAGAGATAACGCGGATCAGGGGTCTAATCAGCCCCAGCATTTT. This gives the protein CATSRDNADQGSNQPQHF.